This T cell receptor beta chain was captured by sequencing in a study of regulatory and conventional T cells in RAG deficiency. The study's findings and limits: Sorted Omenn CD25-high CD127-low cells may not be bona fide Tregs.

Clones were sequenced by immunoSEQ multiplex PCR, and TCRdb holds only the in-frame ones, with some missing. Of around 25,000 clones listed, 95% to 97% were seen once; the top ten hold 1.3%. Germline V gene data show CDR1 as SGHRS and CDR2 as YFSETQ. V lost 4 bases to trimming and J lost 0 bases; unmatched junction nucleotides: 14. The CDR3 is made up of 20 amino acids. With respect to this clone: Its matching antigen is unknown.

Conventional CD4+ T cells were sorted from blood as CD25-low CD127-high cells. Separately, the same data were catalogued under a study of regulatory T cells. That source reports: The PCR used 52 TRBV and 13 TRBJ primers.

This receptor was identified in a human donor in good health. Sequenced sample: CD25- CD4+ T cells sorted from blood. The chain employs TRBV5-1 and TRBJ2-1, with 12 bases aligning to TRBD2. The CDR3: CASSPLEGLAGYSSYNEQFF. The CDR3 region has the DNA TGCGCCAGCAGCCCATTGGAAGGACTAGCGGGGTATTCCTCCTACAATGAGCAGTTCTTC.